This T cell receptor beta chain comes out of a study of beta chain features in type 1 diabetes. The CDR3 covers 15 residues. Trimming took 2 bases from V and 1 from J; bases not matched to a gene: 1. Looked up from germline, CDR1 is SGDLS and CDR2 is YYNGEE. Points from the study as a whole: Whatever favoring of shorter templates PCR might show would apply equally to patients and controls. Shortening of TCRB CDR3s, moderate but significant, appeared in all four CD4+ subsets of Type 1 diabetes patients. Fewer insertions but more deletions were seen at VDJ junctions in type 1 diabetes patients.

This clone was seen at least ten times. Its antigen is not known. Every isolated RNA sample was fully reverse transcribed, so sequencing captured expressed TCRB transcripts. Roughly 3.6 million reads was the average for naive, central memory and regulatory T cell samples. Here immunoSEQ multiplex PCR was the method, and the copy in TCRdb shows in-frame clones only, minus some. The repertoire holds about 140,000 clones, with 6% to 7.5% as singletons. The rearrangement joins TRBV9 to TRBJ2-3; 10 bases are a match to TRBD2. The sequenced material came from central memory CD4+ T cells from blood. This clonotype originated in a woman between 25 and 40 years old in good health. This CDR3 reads CASSVGLAGTDTQYF. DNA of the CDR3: TGTGCCAGCAGCGTTGGACTAGCGGGCACAGATACGCAGTATTTT.